This T cell receptor (beta chain) is drawn from a study of blood T cell repertoires in COVID-19. Germline CDR1 is LNHDA and CDR2 is SQIVND (reference sequence). Trimming pared 6 bases from V and 7 bases from J, leaving 16 bases between. There are 13 residues in the CDR3. TCRdb's table, derived via immunoSEQ multiplex PCR, lists solely in-frame clones and lacks some. Counted here are roughly 200,000 clones, roughly 76% occurring once; the ten biggest clones make up 8.6%. The clonotype was recovered from a woman aged 45 to 65 with active or convalescent COVID-19. The sequencing sample was made of peripheral blood. The chain links TRBV19 to TRBJ2-7, with D perhaps TRBD1 (6 bases). CDR3 coding DNA: TGTGCCAGTAGCCGAGGACAGACCCCTGAGCAGTACTTC. This encodes CASSRGQTPEQYF.